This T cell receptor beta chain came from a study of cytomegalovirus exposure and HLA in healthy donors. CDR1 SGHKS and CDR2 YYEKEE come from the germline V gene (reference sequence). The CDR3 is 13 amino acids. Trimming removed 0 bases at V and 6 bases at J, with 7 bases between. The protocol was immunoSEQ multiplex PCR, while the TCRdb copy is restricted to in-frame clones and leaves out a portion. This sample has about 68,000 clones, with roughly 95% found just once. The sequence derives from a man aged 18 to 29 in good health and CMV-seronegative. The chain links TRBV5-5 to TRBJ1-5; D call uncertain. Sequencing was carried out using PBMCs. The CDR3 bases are TGTGCCAGCAGCTTGGTCGGTAGTCAGCCCCAGCATTTT. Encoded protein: CASSLVGSQPQHF.